The clone carrying this T cell receptor beta chain appeared a few times. No antigen is known for it. A much larger clone lies a single base off, so this may be a read error. The use of a sample-barcoded 5' primer and a J-beta primer mix characterized a second PCR of about 7 to 12 cycles. A tag from a template-switch adaptor with 12 random nucleotides marked each cDNA molecule. TCRdb called the 5' RACE reads again in MiXCR, with one record for every CDR3 protein. This sample has hundreds of thousands of distinct CDR3 sequences; 25% to 30% occur once, and the top ten carry 15% to 19%. This record comes from a study of blood T cells in healthy people across ages. The length of the CDR3 is 14 residues. Germline V gene data show CDR1 as SGHKS and CDR2 as YYEKEE (reference sequence). Total RNA, at least 5.5 micrograms per sample, came from PBMCs. Whole-study findings and limits: Investigators viewed diversity estimates from one million T cells as underestimates, the study reported. Higher diversity, along with more naive CD4+ cells, distinguished long-lived donors from aged donors.

This sequence originates from a woman of 80 years or more in good health. The chain employs TRBV5-5 and TRBJ2-1; D is possibly TRBD1 (5 bases). The material sequenced was blood. The CDR3 DNA reads as TGTGTCAGCAGCTTGTTTCGACAGCAGGATGAGCAGTTCTTC. Its translation is CVSSLFRQQDEQFF. Looking up the rest from reference TRBV5-5 and TRBJ2-1 gives the full variable domain: DAGVTQSPTHLIKTRGQQVTLRCSPISGHKSVSWYQQVLGQGPQFIFQYYEKEERGRGNFPDRFSARQFPNYSSELNVNALLLGDSALYLCVSSLFRQQDEQFFGPGTRLTVL.